These 22 T cell receptor beta chains were all obtained from the same sample, sequenced in a study of shared clonotypes between healthy human individuals. CD45RO-negative CD8 cells positively selected for CCR7 made up the naive population, which excluded terminally differentiated effector memory CD45RA+ cells. The assay was immunoSEQ multiplex PCR, and TCRdb's table has in-frame clones only and misses some. Here the sample spans about 680,000 clones, 92% being singletons. Sequences were obtained from naive CD8+ T cells sorted from blood. The receptors stem from a man aged 30-40 years in good health.

This sequence joins TRBV5-6 and TRBJ2-1, with D perhaps matching TRBD2 (6 bases). Trimming took off 4 bases at V and 0 bases at J, with 14 bases between the two ends. The CDR3 consists of 16 residues. Germline V gene lookup returns CDR1 SGHDT and CDR2 YYEEEE. The CDR3 spells CASSGEVSSSYNEQFF. The CDR3 DNA reads TGTGCCAGCAGCGGGGAGGTTAGTAGCTCCTACAATGAGCAGTTCTTC. Supplemented by reference TRBV5-6 and TRBJ2-1, the full variable domain reads DAGVTQSPTHLIKTRGQQVTLRCSPKSGHDTVSWYQQALGQGPQFIFQYYEEEERQRGNFPDRFSGHQFPNYSSELNVNALLLGDSALYLCASSGEVSSSYNEQFFGPGTRLTVL.

V gene TRBV7-9 combines with J gene TRBJ2-5, with 11 bases aligning to TRBD2. The CDR3 covers 16 residues. Unmatched junction bases numbered 8, after V lost 5 bases and J lost 3 bases. Germline CDR1 is SEHNR and CDR2 is FQNEAQ (reference sequence). This CDR3 reads CASSTLAGVRKETQYF. The CDR3 DNA follows: TGTGCCAGCAGCACACTAGCGGGAGTAAGGAAAGAGACCCAGTACTTC.

The rearrangement links TRBV14 to TRBJ2-2, with D tentatively TRBD1 or TRBD2 (5 bases each). Trimming removed 3 bases at V and 6 bases at J, with 14 bases between. In germline, CDR1 is SGHDN, CDR2 FVKESK. The CDR3 runs 15 residues. CDR3 DNA sequence: TGTGCCAGCAGCCAGGGACCTATCAGACCCGGGGAGCTGTTTTTT. Encoded protein: CASSQGPIRPGELFF.

This rearrangement joins TRBV28 to TRBJ1-1; D uncertain. Trimming pared 6 bases from V and 9 bases from J, leaving 14 bases between. Per the germline V gene, CDR1 is MDHEN and CDR2 is SYDVKM. The CDR3 length is 12 residues. The CDR3 loop reads CASSSKNPQAFF. The DNA for the CDR3 is TGTGCCAGCAGCTCCAAGAACCCCCAAGCTTTCTTT.

The gene calls are TRBV7-8 and TRBJ2-1; no clear D gene. The V gene's germline CDR1 is SGHVS and CDR2 FQNEAQ. The length of the CDR3 is 15 residues. Trimming took off 5 bases at V and 6 bases at J, with 17 bases between the two ends. The DNA for the CDR3 is TGTGCCAGCAGCCCGGGTTCAGTGTGGGGCAATGAGCAGTTCTTC. Its protein product is CASSPGSVWGNEQFF.

This clone was counted a single time. This chain uses TRBV6-5 with TRBJ2-1; TRBD2 aligns across 8 bases. The J segment lost 1 base and the V segment lost 5 bases, leaving 4 bases of the junction unmatched. The CDR3 consists of 15 residues. Looked up from germline, CDR1 is MNHEY and CDR2 is SVGAGI. This CDR3 reads CASSRVAGSYNEQFF. Here the CDR3 DNA reads TGTGCCAGCAGTAGGGTAGCGGGGTCCTACAATGAGCAGTTCTTC.

About this clone itself: Other DNA sequences in the same sample also yield this CDR3. The chain uses TRBV27 and TRBJ2-7; D not resolved. V was trimmed by 3 bases and J by 2 bases, leaving 8 bases between them. Germline CDR1 is MNHEY and CDR2 is SMNVEV (reference sequence). The CDR3 is made up of 13 amino acids. The CDR3, as DNA: TGTGCCAGCAGTTTGAAGCAGGCCTACGAGCAGTACTTC. It encodes CASSLKQAYEQYF.

This clone is a singleton in its sample. The rearrangement joins TRBV6-5 to TRBJ2-7, with 8 bases lining up with TRBD1. V was clipped by 2 bases and J by 1 base; unmatched bases: 4. This CDR3 is 15 amino acids long. Germline assignment: CDR1 MNHEY and CDR2 SVGAGI. The CDR3 here is CASSYPTGESYEQYF. Here the CDR3 DNA reads TGTGCCAGCAGTTACCCGACAGGGGAATCCTACGAGCAGTACTTC.

The chain links TRBV9 to TRBJ1-3; 8 bases map to TRBD1. Germline V lookup: CDR1 SGDLS, CDR2 YYNGEE. The V segment lost 0 bases and the J segment 1 base; nucleotides outside the gene matches: 6. This CDR3 comprises 17 residues. The CDR3, as DNA: TGTGCCAGCAGCGTAGCCAGGACAGGGAGGTCTGGAAACACCATATATTTT. It encodes CASSVARTGRSGNTIYF.

The chain uses TRBV7-8 and TRBJ1-1, with 7 positions matching TRBD1. The trim removed 3 bases at V and 7 bases at J, leaving 5 bases unmatched. This CDR3 comprises 13 residues. The germline V gene has CDR1 SGHVS and CDR2 FQNEAQ. Here the CDR3 DNA reads TGTGCCAGCAGCTTCAATACAGGGGTTGAAGCTTTCTTT. It yields the protein CASSFNTGVEAFF.

Ten or more counts support this clone. The chain joins TRBV7-8 to TRBJ2-3; the match to TRBD2 covers 10 bases. The V gene end was trimmed by 4 bases and the J gene end by 2 bases; junction bases not matched to a gene: 6. The CDR3 covers 16 residues. Germline CDR1 and CDR2: SGHVS and FQNEAQ. The CDR3 here is CASSSLAGGNTDTQYF. DNA for the CDR3: TGTGCCAGCAGCTCTTTAGCGGGAGGAAACACAGATACGCAGTATTTT. Supplemented by reference TRBV7-8 and TRBJ2-3, the full variable domain reads GAGVSQSPRYKVAKRGQDVALRCDPISGHVSLFWYQQALGQGPEFLTYFQNEAQLDKSGLPSDRFFAERPEGSVSTLKIQRTQQEDSAVYLCASSSLAGGNTDTQYFGPGTRLTVL.

A remark on this clone: The germline gene is not matched at one end of the junction; a read error may be the cause. The CDR3 loop reads CASTLGTGTRIYEQYF. The CDR3 DNA follows: TGTGCCAGCACTTTAGGCACCGGGACAAGGATATACGAGCAGTACTTC. The J gene is TRBJ2-7, the V gene TRBV28; D perhaps matches TRBD1 (6 bases). CDR3 length: 16 residues. Looked up from germline, CDR1 is MDHEN and CDR2 is SYDVKM.

V gene TRBV5-1 combines with J gene TRBJ2-3; D possibly corresponds to TRBD2 (6 bases). The CDR3 is 15 residues long. V was cut by 0 bases and J by 2 bases, with 10 bases left in between. Germline values: CDR1 SGHRS, CDR2 YFSETQ. As DNA, the CDR3 is TGCGCCAGCAGCTTGGGGGCGGGGACCACAGATACGCAGTATTTT. This encodes CASSLGAGTTDTQYF.

This clone has just one count. The chain recombines TRBV9 with TRBJ2-1; 7 bases fit TRBD1. The CDR3 runs to 13 residues. Unmatched junction bases numbered 9, after V lost 7 bases and J lost 8 bases. CDR1 and CDR2 from the germline V gene are SGDLS and YYNGEE. The CDR3 bases are TGTGCCAGCCGAGGGGGCGCTACCCATGAGCAGTTCTTC. Translated: CASRGGATHEQFF.

The J gene is TRBJ2-4, the V gene TRBV19; D gene uncertain. V dropped 6 bases and J dropped 0 bases, with 18 bases sitting between them. This CDR3 has 17 amino acids. Germline V gene data show CDR1 as LNHDA and CDR2 as SQIVND (reference sequence). CDR3 protein: CASRDGWARSAKNIQYF. CDR3 coding DNA: TGTGCCAGTAGAGATGGGTGGGCGCGGTCAGCCAAAAACATTCAGTACTTC.

The CDR3 sequence: CSLDRPTSGDYNEQFF. The CDR3 nucleotides read TGCAGCCTCGACCGCCCCACTAGCGGGGACTACAATGAGCAGTTCTTC. The chain joins TRBV29-1 to TRBJ2-1, with TRBD2 matching 10 bases. There are 16 residues in the CDR3. V was pared by 8 bases and J by 3 bases, with 13 bases of the junction left unmatched. The germline V gene has CDR1 SQVTM and CDR2 ANQGSEA.

The rearrangement uses TRBV2 and TRBJ2-1; D possibly corresponds to TRBD1 (5 bases). This CDR3 contains 13 residues. The germline CDR1 and CDR2 sequences are SNHLY and FYNNEI. Trimming pared 8 bases from V and 3 bases from J, leaving 11 bases between. The CDR3 loop reads CASEDTHYNEQFF. The DNA for the CDR3 is TGTGCCAGCGAGGACACCCACTACAATGAGCAGTTCTTC.

The genes are TRBV28 and TRBJ1-1; D remains unclear. Trimming stripped 3 bases from V and 0 bases from J, with 17 bases between. CDR1 and CDR2 from the germline V gene are MDHEN and SYDVKM. The CDR3 extends over 17 amino acids. CDR3 in DNA: TGTGCCAGCAGTTTCCTTCCCCTATTGAGTCTGAACACTGAAGCTTTCTTT. Amino acids: CASSFLPLLSLNTEAFF.

V usage is TRBV27 and J usage is TRBJ2-1; 10 nucleotides align to TRBD2. This CDR3 has 16 residues. J lost 4 bases, V lost 5 bases, and 8 bases had no gene match. Germline CDR1 MNHEY, CDR2 SMNVEV (reference sequence). DNA of the CDR3: TGTGCCAGCAGTACCCGGACTAGCGGAAGTTACAATGAGCAGTTCTTC. Its protein product is CASSTRTSGSYNEQFF.

J is TRBJ2-7 and V is TRBV28; 7 positions match TRBD1. Germline V gene lookup returns CDR1 MDHEN and CDR2 SYDVKM. Unmatched junction bases numbered 5, after V lost 3 bases and J lost 3 bases. The CDR3 loop spans 14 amino acids. The CDR3 loop reads CASSFSYRGYEQYF. CDR3 bases: TGTGCCAGCAGTTTCAGTTACAGGGGCTACGAGCAGTACTTC.

The chain is built from TRBV6-1 and TRBJ1-1, with 9 nucleotides matching TRBD1. This CDR3 has 14 amino acids. The V gene's germline CDR1 is MNHNS and CDR2 SASEGT. V gave up 8 bases and J gave up 0 bases; unmatched junction bases: 4. The CDR3 is CASRTGDMNTEAFF. In DNA form, the CDR3 reads TGTGCCAGCCGGACAGGGGACATGAACACTGAAGCTTTCTTT.

The chain employs TRBV2 and TRBJ1-2; no definite D call. The CDR3 loop spans 13 amino acids. V was pared by 4 bases and J by 5 bases, with 11 bases between. CDR1 SNHLY and CDR2 FYNNEI come from the germline V gene. The CDR3 DNA reads TGTGCCAGCAGTGGTAAAGAGCATTATGGCTACACCTTC. Translated, it gives CASSGKEHYGYTF.